The entry below gives a single TCR beta chain sequence along with its context. Its specificity is unknown. Germline lookup yields CDR1 MNHEY and CDR2 SVGAGI. CDR3 size: 15 residues. J was trimmed by 3 bases and V by 0 bases; bases with no gene match: 1. This sample was included in a study of cytomegalovirus exposure and HLA in healthy donors. Profiled with immunoSEQ multiplex PCR; TCRdb holds only in-frame clones, not every one. The sample lists roughly 60,000 clones; approximately 96% were seen once. General study points: Through in vitro validation, a few CMV-associated chains were shown to be specific for CMV antigens. There were fewer than 200 TCR beta chains listed as cytomegalovirus-associated.

The clonotype was recovered from a man younger than 30 in good health and CMV-seronegative. J is TRBJ2-5 and V is TRBV6-5; TRBD1 matches at 10 bases. Sequencing was performed on PBMCs. This CDR3 reads CASSYSDRGKETQYF. The CDR3 DNA reads as TGTGCCAGCAGTTACTCGGACAGGGGGAAAGAGACCCAGTACTTC.